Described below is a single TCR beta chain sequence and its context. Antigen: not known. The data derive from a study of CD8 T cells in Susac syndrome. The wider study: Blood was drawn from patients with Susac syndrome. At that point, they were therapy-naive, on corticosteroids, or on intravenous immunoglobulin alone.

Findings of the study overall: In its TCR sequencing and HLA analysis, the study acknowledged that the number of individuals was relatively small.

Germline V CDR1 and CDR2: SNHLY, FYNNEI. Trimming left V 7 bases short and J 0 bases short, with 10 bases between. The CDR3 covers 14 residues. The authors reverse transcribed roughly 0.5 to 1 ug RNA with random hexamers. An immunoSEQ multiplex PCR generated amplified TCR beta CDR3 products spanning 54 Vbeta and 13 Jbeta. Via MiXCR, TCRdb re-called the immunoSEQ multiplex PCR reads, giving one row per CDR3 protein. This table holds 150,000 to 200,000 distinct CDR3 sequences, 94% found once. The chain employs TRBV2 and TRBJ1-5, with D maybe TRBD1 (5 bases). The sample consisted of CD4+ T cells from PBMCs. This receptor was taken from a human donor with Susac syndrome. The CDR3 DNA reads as TGTGCCAGCAAAGGGGACTATAGCAATCAGCCCCAGCATTTT. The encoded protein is CASKGDYSNQPQHF.